One sample yielded the 22 T cell receptor beta chains listed below, sequenced in a study of Ad26.COV2.S vaccination and SARS-CoV-2 variants (dated by TCRdb to about 2021). What this sample's treatment or condition label stands for: about 20 received Ad26.COV2.S at low or high dose, single or two shots; 5 received placebo; per-sample allocation not given. For vaccine and placebo recipients, the sequenced repertoires came from samples collected on day 63 after the first injection. The protocol used for the library was the immunoSEQ multiplex PCR assay. This immuneACCESS table, as held by TCRdb, lists in-frame sequences with V and J called but not all clones. Of the missing ones, under half trace to an unresolved V gene in checked studies; the others have no known cause. This sample holds 350,000 to 450,000 clones; roughly 90% were observed only once. The ten largest clones represent about 1.7% of the sample.

The material was peripheral blood, obtained in a trial of Ad26.COV2.S vaccine versus placebo. All receptors derive from a person aged 18 to 65 who received the Ad26.COV2.S COVID-19 vaccine or a placebo.

The chain uses TRBV7-9 and TRBJ2-5; D gene uncertain. Germline V lookup: CDR1 SEHNR, CDR2 FQNEAQ (reference sequence). The CDR3 extends over 14 amino acids. Trimming removed 4 bases at V and 7 bases at J, with 16 bases between. The CDR3 region is CASSSNGVLGTQYF. CDR3 DNA: TGTGCCAGCAGCTCCAACGGAGTCTTGGGGACCCAGTACTTC. Together with reference TRBV7-9 and TRBJ2-5, the CDR3 gives the full variable domain: DTGVSQNPRHKITKRGQNVTFRCDPISEHNRLYWYRQTLGQGPEFLTYFQNEAQLEKSRLLSDRFSAERPKGSFSTLEIQRTEQGDSAMYLCASSSNGVLGTQYFGPGTRLLVL.

J is TRBJ1-2 and V is TRBV5-1; 7 bases line up with TRBD1. The CDR3 runs 14 residues. Trimming at V came to 4 bases and at J to 4 bases, leaving 7 bases not matched to a gene. CDR1 is SGHRS, CDR2 YFSETQ, per germline. The chain's CDR3 is CASSPGTDIYGYTF. The CDR3 nucleotides are TGCGCCAGCAGCCCCGGGACAGACATCTATGGCTACACCTTC.

CDR3 nucleotide sequence: TGTGCCAGCAGCGCGACCGCCCCCTCAATCCCTTACTATGGCTACACCTTC. It translates to CASSATAPSIPYYGYTF. The chain is built from TRBV7-2 and TRBJ1-2; unclear D gene. Between the trimmed V and J ends, which lost 5 bases and 3 bases, there was a span of 22 bases. There are 17 residues in the CDR3. The germline V gene has CDR1 SGHTA and CDR2 FQGNSA.

The rearrangement links TRBV30 to TRBJ1-3, with D unresolved. This CDR3 has 12 residues. CDR1 and CDR2 (germline): GTSNPN, SVGIG (reference sequence). The V end lost 1 base, the J end lost 4 bases, and 5 bases lay between the germline ends. The CDR3, as DNA: TGTGCCTGGAGTGCCTTCGGAAACACCATATATTTT. It yields the protein CAWSAFGNTIYF.

The CDR3 DNA follows: TGCGCCAGCAGCCAAAACCCTGACACTGAAGCTTTCTTT. Protein: CASSQNPDTEAFF. The V call is TRBV4-3, the J call TRBJ1-1; D gene unclear. The CDR3 has 13 amino acids. CDR1 and CDR2 (germline): LGHNA, YSLEER. V was shortened by 2 bases and J by 3 bases, with 7 bases between the two germline ends.

The rearrangement links TRBV12-5 to TRBJ2-1; TRBD2 aligns across 11 bases. The CDR3 has 15 amino acids. V was pared by 2 bases and J by 8 bases, with 5 bases of the junction left unmatched. Germline CDR1 reads LGHNT; CDR2 reads FRNRAP. CDR3 sequence: CASGLYSGGDHEQFF. The DNA for the CDR3 is TGTGCTAGTGGTTTGTATAGCGGGGGGGACCATGAGCAGTTCTTC.

This clone was seen once. This rearrangement joins TRBV6-6 to TRBJ2-7, with D possibly being TRBD1 (6 bases). CDR1 is MNHNY, CDR2 SVGAGI, per germline (reference sequence). There are 14 residues in the CDR3. V was cut by 2 bases and J by 0 bases, with 8 bases left in between. CDR3 protein: CASSYGQSSYEQYF. The CDR3 region has the DNA TGTGCCAGCAGTTACGGACAGAGCTCCTACGAGCAGTACTTC.

This chain joins TRBV15 and TRBJ2-3; 8 nucleotides match TRBD1. V lost 1 base to trimming and J lost 5 bases; unmatched junction nucleotides: 8. This CDR3 comprises 16 residues. Germline V lookup: CDR1 LNHNV, CDR2 YYDKDF (reference sequence). CDR3 residues: CATSRGDRGLLDTQYF. The CDR3 DNA reads TGTGCCACCAGCAGAGGCGACAGGGGATTATTAGATACGCAGTATTTT.

The CDR3 is CASSFHSVDPLHF. CDR3 nucleotides: TGTGCCAGCAGTTTCCACTCCGTGGACCCCCTCCACTTT. V and J are TRBV27 and TRBJ1-6; no definite D call. The CDR3 loop spans 13 amino acids. Germline values: CDR1 MNHEY, CDR2 SMNVEV (reference sequence). V lost 3 bases, J lost 13 bases, and 13 bases lay in between.

Of note for this clone: One junction end disagrees with the germline gene, perhaps due to a read error. V usage is TRBV7-7 and J usage is TRBJ2-7, with 8 nucleotides matching TRBD1. The CDR3 loop spans 15 amino acids. Germline V gives CDR1 SSHAT, CDR2 FNYEAQ (reference sequence). CDR3 residues: CASSLGTGGGYEQYF. For the CDR3, the DNA is TGTGCTAGCAGCTTGGGCACAGGGGGTGGTTACGAGCAGTACTTC.

The chain is built from TRBV5-4 and TRBJ2-7; TRBD1 matches at 8 bases. V lost 0 bases and J lost 3; bases outside the gene matches: 2. The CDR3 runs to 14 residues. The germline CDR1 and CDR2 sequences are SGHNT and YYREEE (reference sequence). The chain's CDR3 is CASSLVGQGYEQYF. DNA of the CDR3: TGTGCCAGCAGCTTGGTAGGACAGGGCTACGAGCAGTACTTC.

The chain employs TRBV2 and TRBJ2-7, with TRBD2 matching over 11 bases. The CDR3 has 13 amino acids. The germline V gene has CDR1 SNHLY and CDR2 FYNNEI. V dropped 8 bases and J dropped 2; count of bases not matched to a gene: 2. DNA for the CDR3: TGTGCCAGCGGGACTAGCGGAACCTACGAGCAGTACTTC. This encodes CASGTSGTYEQYF.

The chain is built from TRBV27 and TRBJ2-7, with D perhaps matching TRBD2 (5 bases). This CDR3 has 16 amino acids. Germline V gene sequence: CDR1 MNHEY, CDR2 SMNVEV (reference sequence). V dropped 0 bases and J dropped 12 bases, with 24 bases sitting between them. In DNA form, the CDR3 reads TGTGCCAGCAGTTTATCCAACCGCCAACTCCTAGGCGGGCGGTACTTC. As protein: CASSLSNRQLLGGRYF.

CDR3 in DNA: TGCAGTGCTAGTCCGGGACTAGAGAGAGAGACCCAGTACTTC. The encoded protein is CSASPGLERETQYF. The chain links TRBV20-1 to TRBJ2-5; the match to TRBD2 covers 8 bases. The V gene's germline CDR1 is DFQATT and CDR2 SNEGSKA (reference sequence). Losses at the gene ends were 3 bases for V and 4 bases for J; bases not matched to a gene: 7. The CDR3 totals 14 residues.

The rearrangement uses TRBV4-3 and TRBJ2-5, with 9 bases lining up with TRBD1. Trimming cost V 4 bases and J 3 bases; bases outside gene matches: 3. The CDR3 covers 14 residues. Germline loops: CDR1 LGHNA, CDR2 YSLEER. CDR3 sequence: CASSLRTGEETQYF. The CDR3 coding sequence is TGCGCCAGCAGCCTTCGGACAGGGGAAGAGACCCAGTACTTC.

The V gene is TRBV7-8, the J gene TRBJ1-1; D unclear. Per the germline V gene, CDR1 is SGHVS and CDR2 is FQNEAQ. This CDR3 contains 15 residues. Trimming pared 2 bases from V and 1 base from J, leaving 11 bases between. The CDR3 protein is CASSLFLVENTEAFF. The CDR3, as DNA: TGTGCCAGCAGCTTATTTCTGGTGGAGAACACTGAAGCTTTCTTT. Full variable domain (missing parts from reference TRBV7-8 and TRBJ1-1): GAGVSQSPRYKVAKRGQDVALRCDPISGHVSLFWYQQALGQGPEFLTYFQNEAQLDKSGLPSDRFFAERPEGSVSTLKIQRTQQEDSAVYLCASSLFLVENTEAFFGQGTRLTVV.

This clone was seen once. The chain is built from TRBV27 and TRBJ1-6; D unresolved. Germline loops: CDR1 MNHEY, CDR2 SMNVEV (reference sequence). Trimming removed 5 bases at V and 0 bases at J, with 8 bases between. The CDR3 totals 15 residues. CDR3 DNA: TGTGCCAGCAGTATAGGGATCTCCTATAATTCACCCCTCCACTTT. It is translated as CASSIGISYNSPLHF.

The chain uses TRBV27 and TRBJ1-6; 7 bases fit TRBD1. The CDR3 has 15 residues. With V trimmed by 5 bases and J by 3 bases, 4 bases remained unmatched. Germline lookup yields CDR1 MNHEY and CDR2 SMNVEV (reference sequence). The CDR3 loop reads CASSRGQYYNSPLHF. CDR3 DNA sequence: TGTGCCAGCAGTCGGGGACAGTACTATAATTCACCCCTCCACTTT.

The chain is built from TRBV2 and TRBJ2-3; 12 bases map to TRBD2. The trim removed 7 bases at V and 6 bases at J, leaving 20 bases unmatched. Germline V gene lookup returns CDR1 SNHLY and CDR2 FYNNEI. This CDR3 is 19 amino acids long. CDR3 bases: TGTGCCAGCAACCTCGGAGGGTCTAGCGGGGGGGCGGCCTGGGATACGCAGTATTTT. Translating gives CASNLGGSSGGAAWDTQYF.

The V gene is TRBV11-2, the J gene TRBJ1-2; D is unclear. The CDR3 loop spans 17 amino acids. Per germline, CDR1 SGHAT and CDR2 FQNNGV. V was shortened by 0 bases and J by 0 bases, with 14 bases between the two germline ends. The CDR3 spells CASSLDLSDIANYGYTF. CDR3 in DNA: TGTGCCAGCAGCTTAGATCTTAGTGACATAGCTAACTATGGCTACACCTTC.

The chain couples TRBV11-2 to TRBJ1-5; D is undetermined. Trimming removed 1 base at V and 6 bases at J, with 4 bases between. CDR1 is SGHAT, CDR2 FQNNGV, per germline. This CDR3 spans 12 amino acids. The CDR3 DNA reads TGTGCCAGCAGCTTAGTTGGTCAGCCCCAGCATTTT. Protein product: CASSLVGQPQHF.

The rearrangement joins TRBV4-3 to TRBJ1-6, with D maybe TRBD1 (6 bases). The CDR3 sequence is 18 residues long. The V and J ends lost 0 bases and 0 bases respectively, with 12 bases between them. Looked up from germline, CDR1 is LGHNA and CDR2 is YSLEER. CDR3 nucleotides: TGCGCCAGCAGCCAAGATTGGCAGGGGAGCTCCTATAATTCACCCCTCCACTTT. Protein sequence: CASSQDWQGSSYNSPLHF.